The 32 T cell receptor beta chains presented below share a single source sample, sequenced in a study of CD8+CD57+ T cells in acquired aplastic anemia. The TCR beta profiling, which covered VDJ combination and CDR3 sequence, was carried out using genomic DNA as the template. TCRdb independently ran MiXCR on the reads; one entry per CDR3 protein. The sample comprises some 280,000 distinct CDR3 sequences, roughly three fifths of which are singletons, and under 8.5% rests with the top ten. The sequenced sample consisted of sorted CD4+, CD8+, or CD8+CD57+ T cells (not recorded which) from PBMCs. The receptors come from a human donor with severe aplastic anemia or a healthy control (not recorded which).

With respect to this clonotype: Because the CDR3 is missing its conserved closing phenylalanine or tryptophan, this is likely a read error. The DNA is omitted, as the CDR3 cannot be located on it reliably, and the CDR3 follows TCRdb's listing. This sequence joins TRBV6-5 and TRBJ1-6. The CDR3 is 8 residues long, counting both termini. CDR1 and CDR2 (germline): MNHEY, SVGAGI. This CDR3 is CASSYTNY.

The V and J genes are TRBV7-2 and TRBJ1-6; a weak D match, TRBD1 (6 bases). V was trimmed by 3 bases and J by 8 bases, leaving 20 bases between them. The CDR3 has 17 residues. The V gene's germline CDR1 is SGHTA and CDR2 FQGNSA. The CDR3 nucleotides read TGTGCCAGCAGCTTCAGCGGGGGCATCGGGCAGTATTCACCCCTCCACTTT. Amino acids: CASSFSGGIGQYSPLHF.

This clonotype was picked up a small number of times. The chain has TRBV7-9 and TRBJ2-3; no firm D call. Germline V gene sequence: CDR1 SEHNR, CDR2 FQNEAQ (reference sequence). This CDR3 is 15 amino acids long. The germline V and J ends were trimmed by 6 bases and 1 base, with 14 bases remaining between them. The CDR3 loop is CASRLTVGRTDTQYF. In DNA, the CDR3 is TGTGCCAGCAGACTTACGGTCGGACGCACAGATACGCAGTATTTT.

This clonotype was seen a few times. V is TRBV20-1 and J is TRBJ1-5, with 9 bases aligning to TRBD1. Germline CDR1 DFQATT, CDR2 SNEGSKA (reference sequence). CDR3 length: 14 amino acids. With V trimmed by 5 bases and J by 8 bases, 10 bases remained unmatched. The CDR3 DNA is TGCAGTGCTGGACCTACAGGGGGCCCGGAGCCCCAGCATTTT. It codes for CSAGPTGGPEPQHF.

The rearrangement uses TRBV7-9 and TRBJ2-1; D is undetermined. The V gene lost 7 bases and the J gene lost 0 bases, with 10 bases spanning the gap. CDR3 length: 14 amino acids. Germline V gives CDR1 SEHNR, CDR2 FQNEAQ (reference sequence). The CDR3 region is CASTLPSSYNEQFF. For the CDR3, the DNA is TGTGCCAGCACTCTTCCAAGCTCCTACAATGAGCAGTTCTTC.

This clonotype has ten or more counts. This chain joins TRBV25-1 and TRBJ2-1; unclear D gene. Between the trimmed V and J ends, which lost 2 bases and 4 bases, there was a span of 9 bases. The CDR3 runs to 14 residues. Germline CDR1 is MGHDK and CDR2 is SYGVNS. The CDR3, as DNA: TGTGCCAGCAGTGAACTTTACAGATACAATGAGCAGTTCTTC. Amino acid sequence: CASSELYRYNEQFF.

The rearrangement uses TRBV15 and TRBJ2-7; TRBD2 might be the D (5 bases). Trimming removed 5 bases from V and 3 bases from J, with 11 bases in between. This CDR3 has 13 residues. From germline, CDR1 is LNHNV and CDR2 YYDKDF (reference sequence). The DNA of the CDR3 is TGTGCCACCAGCGAGGGTTTGGTCTACGAGCAGTACTTC. It codes for CATSEGLVYEQYF.

About this clonotype: The junction does not match germline at one end; this may be a read error. V gene TRBV7-9 combines with J gene TRBJ2-5; no clear D. Germline loops: CDR1 SEHNR, CDR2 FQNEAQ (reference sequence). The CDR3 sequence is 14 residues long. The CDR3 is CASGLVPRQETQYF. The CDR3 coding sequence is TGTGCCAGCGGCTTAGTGCCGCGACAAGAGACCCAGTACTTC. The full variable domain, its missing parts supplied by reference TRBV7-9 and TRBJ2-5, is DTGVSQNPRHKITKRGQNVTFRCDPISEHNRLYWYRQTLGQGPEFLTYFQNEAQLEKSRLLSDRFSAERPKGSFSTLEIQRTEQGDSAMYLCASGLVPRQETQYFGPGTRLLVL.

The rearrangement links TRBV20-1 to TRBJ2-7, with D tentatively TRBD1 or TRBD2 (5 bases each). The germline CDR1 and CDR2 sequences are DFQATT and SNEGSKA (reference sequence). Trimming shortened V by 3 bases and J by 0 bases, and 9 bases separated the two germline ends. The CDR3 runs 13 residues. The CDR3 here is CSASKGSSYEQYF. The CDR3 nucleotides read TGCAGTGCTAGTAAGGGGAGCTCCTACGAGCAGTACTTC.

The rearrangement joins TRBV7-9 to TRBJ1-2; D unclear. The germline gives CDR1 SEHNR, CDR2 FQNEAQ (reference sequence). CDR3 length: 13 residues. V was pared by 5 bases and J by 5 bases, with 12 bases between. CDR3 nucleotide sequence: TGTGCCAGCAGCCACAATCCCACATATGGCTACACCTTC. This gives the protein CASSHNPTYGYTF.

This clonotype was recorded at least ten times. J is TRBJ1-4 and V is TRBV5-8; 7 nucleotides match TRBD1. This CDR3 is 14 amino acids long. Unmatched junction bases numbered 8, after V lost 4 bases and J lost 8 bases. Germline CDR1 reads SGHTS; CDR2 reads YDEGEE. CDR3 amino acids: CASSPQGVTEKLFF. CDR3 nucleotide sequence: TGTGCCAGCAGCCCCCAGGGGGTTACCGAAAAACTGTTTTTT. The variable domain in full, with the rest retrieved from reference TRBV5-8 and TRBJ1-4, is EAGVTQSPTHLIKTRGQQATLRCSPISGHTSVYWYQQALGLGLQFLLWYDEGEERNRGNFPPRFSGRQFPNYSSELNVNALELEDSALYLCASSPQGVTEKLFFGSGTQLSVL.

The chain carries TRBV24-1 and TRBJ2-1; D gene uncertain. Germline V CDR1 and CDR2: KGHDR, SFDVKD. Trimming removed 1 base at V and 5 bases at J, with 8 bases between. This CDR3 comprises 14 residues. The CDR3 loop reads CATSDLADNNEQFF. Here the CDR3 DNA reads TGTGCCACCAGTGATTTAGCAGATAACAATGAGCAGTTCTTC.

This clonotype showed up many times. The chain links TRBV27 to TRBJ2-7, with D perhaps matching TRBD1 or TRBD2 (5 bases each). This CDR3 region has 12 residues. Trimming removed 3 bases from V and 8 bases from J, with 11 bases in between. Per the germline V gene, CDR1 is MNHEY and CDR2 is SMNVEV (reference sequence). This chain's CDR3 is CASSFHPGQQYF. DNA of the CDR3: TGTGCCAGCAGTTTTCATCCGGGACAGCAGTACTTC.

The chain combines TRBV24-1 with TRBJ1-2; D gene ambiguous. The CDR3 runs 15 residues. Trimming shortened V by 5 bases and J by 8 bases, and 20 bases separated the two germline ends. Germline lookup yields CDR1 KGHDR and CDR2 SFDVKD. The CDR3 loop is CATSATPDKRWGYTF. CDR3 nucleotide sequence: TGTGCCACCAGTGCGACACCCGATAAGAGATGGGGCTACACCTTC.

The chain carries TRBV2 and TRBJ1-3; D remains unclear. The CDR3 contains 13 residues. V was pared by 5 bases and J by 7 bases, with 12 bases between. Looked up from germline, CDR1 is SNHLY and CDR2 is FYNNEI. The CDR3 DNA is TGTGCCAGCAGTCCGCTACCGGGGAACACCATATATTTT. This sequence encodes CASSPLPGNTIYF.

V gene TRBV11-2 combines with J gene TRBJ2-1; D is possibly TRBD2 (7 bases). V lost 2 bases and J 8 bases, leaving 16 bases between the germline ends. Germline values: CDR1 SGHAT, CDR2 FQNNGV. This CDR3 is 15 amino acids long. The CDR3 protein is CASSLRFGGPHEQFF. The CDR3, as DNA: TGTGCCAGCAGCTTAAGGTTCGGGGGGCCCCATGAGCAGTTCTTC.

There are a few counts of this clonotype. The genes are TRBV15 and TRBJ1-5; 8 bases line up with TRBD1. The CDR3 length is 14 residues. V lost 5 bases to trimming and J lost 5 bases; unmatched junction nucleotides: 5. Germline V gene data show CDR1 as LNHNV and CDR2 as YYDKDF (reference sequence). In DNA form, the CDR3 reads TGTGCCACCAGCTGGACAGGGTTCGATCAGCCCCAGCATTTT. It specifies CATSWTGFDQPQHF.

This chain connects TRBV19 to TRBJ1-2, with D hard to call. The germline gives CDR1 LNHDA, CDR2 SQIVND (reference sequence). CDR3 length: 15 amino acids. V lost 11 bases, J lost 4 bases, and 23 bases lay in between. CDR3 coding DNA: TGTGCCTCACGGATGGCAGGCGAGTATGGCTATGGCTACACCTTC. Translated, it gives CASRMAGEYGYGYTF.

This clonotype appeared a single time. One end of the junction is discordant with germline, which a read error may explain. V gene TRBV7-2 combines with J gene TRBJ2-5; D is ambiguous. The CDR3 spans 14 residues. Germline V gives CDR1 SGHTA, CDR2 FQGNSA. In nucleotides, the CDR3 is TGTGCCAGCAGCTCATATGGGCCAGAAGAGACCCAGCACTTC. This translates into CASSSYGPEETQHF. Based on the CDR3 plus reference TRBV7-2 and TRBJ2-5, the full variable domain is GAGVSQSPSNKVTEKGKDVELRCDPISGHTALYWYRQSLGQGLEFLIYFQGNSAPDKSGLPSDRFSAERTGGSVSTLTIQRTQQEDSAVYLCASSSYGPEETQHFGPGTRLLVL.

This clonotype was counted only a few times. The chain joins TRBV7-3 to TRBJ2-1, with unresolved D. The CDR3 length is 13 residues. Trimming pared 5 bases from V and 7 bases from J, leaving 12 bases between. Germline CDR1 is SGHTA and CDR2 is FQGTGA. The CDR3, as DNA: TGTGCCAGCAGCCCCGGCGGTGGGAATGAGCAGTTCTTC. This translates into CASSPGGGNEQFF.

This clonotype occurred once. As DNA, the CDR3 is TGCAGCCACGACCAACGACAGGGGCGCACAGAGACCCAGTACTTC. Its translation: CSHDQRQGRTETQYF. The chain employs TRBV29-1 and TRBJ2-5; TRBD1 matches 8 bases. J gave up 4 bases and V 8 bases, and 15 bases lay outside the gene matches. Per germline, CDR1 SQVTM and CDR2 ANQGSEA. The CDR3 has 15 residues.

CDR3 sequence reads: CASKERLAGVEQYF. For the CDR3, the DNA is TGTGCCAGCAAGGAAAGGCTAGCGGGAGTCGAGCAGTACTTC. This chain uses TRBV7-2 with TRBJ2-7; 10 bases agree with TRBD2. The CDR3 loop spans 14 amino acids. Germline lookup yields CDR1 SGHTA and CDR2 FQGNSA. V trimming: 7 bases; J trimming: 6 bases; junction bases outside the gene matches: 9.

This clonotype was observed at least ten times. The chain uses TRBV12-3 or TRBV12-4 and TRBJ1-6, with D unclear. Trimming took 7 bases from V and 7 from J, leaving 14 bases between them. The CDR3 length is 14 residues. The CDR3 bases are TGTGCCAGCATAAGTACCCGGAACAATTCACCCCTCCACTTT. Its protein is CASISTRNNSPLHF.

This clonotype has a handful of counts. The V call is TRBV10-3, the J call TRBJ2-5, with 10 bases aligning to TRBD1. The CDR3 loop spans 15 amino acids. CDR1 ENHRY and CDR2 SYGVKD come from the germline V gene. After removal of 5 bases from V and 4 bases from J, the junction contained 7 bases not matched to a gene. The CDR3 nucleotides read TGTGCCATCAGTAGGGGGGACAGGGGACCAGAGACCCAGTACTTC. This sequence encodes CAISRGDRGPETQYF.

This clonotype appeared many times. The chain employs TRBV6-1 and TRBJ1-2, with D hard to call. Trimming took 1 base from V and 4 from J, leaving 1 base between them. Germline CDR1 MNHNS, CDR2 SASEGT. The CDR3 length is 11 residues. CDR3 in amino acids: CASSEGYGYTF. DNA of the CDR3: TGTGCCAGCAGTGAAGGCTATGGCTACACCTTC.

This clonotype was found a few times. V gene TRBV20-1 combines with J gene TRBJ2-2, with D unresolved. Per the germline V gene, CDR1 is DFQATT and CDR2 is SNEGSKA (reference sequence). This CDR3 is built from 13 residues. The ends were cut back, 6 bases at V and 7 bases at J, with 15 bases in the middle. The chain's CDR3 is CSAVGGWDGELFF. DNA of the CDR3: TGCAGTGCAGTGGGTGGTTGGGACGGGGAGCTGTTTTTT.

This clonotype was recorded many times. The V and J genes are TRBV12-3 or TRBV12-4 and TRBJ1-2; D remains unclear. With 4 bases removed from V and 8 bases from J, the gap between germline ends came to 20 bases. The CDR3 spans 15 residues. CDR3 loop: CASSSPAPGGGGYTF. CDR3 DNA: TGTGCCAGCAGTTCCCCAGCGCCAGGCGGCGGCGGCTACACCTTC.

The V call is TRBV20-1, the J call TRBJ2-7; TRBD2 might be the D (6 bases). Trimming shortened V by 0 bases and J by 7 bases, and 19 bases separated the two germline ends. CDR3 length equals 15 residues. CDR1 is DFQATT and CDR2 is SNEGSKA in the germline V gene (reference sequence). Here the CDR3 DNA reads TGCAGTGCTAGAGATAATACGGACTATTTAGTTGAGCAGTACTTC. This codes for CSARDNTDYLVEQYF.

This chain connects TRBV7-2 to TRBJ2-5; a possible D gene is TRBD2 (6 bases). CDR1 and CDR2 (germline): SGHTA, FQGNSA. There are 15 residues in the CDR3. V gave up 5 bases and J gave up 4 bases, with 17 bases separating them. For the CDR3, the DNA is TGTGCCAGCAGCCCTACGGCGGGGTTCCCAGAGACCCAGTACTTC. Translated, it gives CASSPTAGFPETQYF. Full variable domain (remainder filled in from reference TRBV7-2 and TRBJ2-5): GAGVSQSPSNKVTEKGKDVELRCDPISGHTALYWYRQSLGQGLEFLIYFQGNSAPDKSGLPSDRFSAERTGGSVSTLTIQRTQQEDSAVYLCASSPTAGFPETQYFGPGTRLLVL.

This rearrangement joins TRBV5-4 to TRBJ2-7; 13 nucleotides agree with TRBD2. Trimming at V came to 4 bases and at J to 4 bases, leaving 5 bases not matched to a gene. The CDR3 runs to 15 residues. Germline CDR1 is SGHNT and CDR2 is YYREEE (reference sequence). The CDR3 DNA follows: TGTGCCAGCAGCCGGGGGACTAGCGGGACTTACGAGCAGTACTTC. It specifies CASSRGTSGTYEQYF.

The table lists this clonotype with many counts. The chain employs TRBV10-2 and TRBJ2-7, with TRBD1 identical over 11 bases. The CDR3 contains 16 residues. V was pared by 5 bases and J by 4 bases, with 10 bases of the junction left unmatched. Germline CDR1 is WSHSY and CDR2 is SAAADI. CDR3 amino acids: CASSKPGTGGWYEQYF. CDR3 DNA: TGCGCCAGCAGTAAGCCCGGGACAGGGGGGTGGTACGAGCAGTACTTC.

The chain carries TRBV5-1 and TRBJ2-3; a possible D gene is TRBD2 (5 bases). Germline CDR1 is SGHRS and CDR2 is YFSETQ. The V gene lost 8 bases and the J gene lost 9 bases, with 13 bases spanning the gap. This CDR3 contains 11 residues. The CDR3: CASGQSGTQYF. CDR3 bases: TGCGCCAGTGGCCAGAGCGGCACGCAGTATTTT. The full variable domain, in which reference TRBV5-1 and TRBJ2-3 provide the parts outside the CDR3, is KAGVTQTPRYLIKTRGQQVTLSCSPISGHRSVSWYQQTPGQGLQFLFEYFSETQRNKGNFPGRFSGRQFSNSRSEMNVSTLELGDSALYLCASGQSGTQYFGPGTRLTVL.